This is a list of T cell receptor beta chains from one sample in a study of control samples from healthy donors and cancer patients. TCRdb's copy holds only in-frame clones and misses some; the assay was immunoSEQ multiplex PCR. The sample lists around 9,000 clones, about 91% occurring once. The sequencing sample was made of PBMCs. The receptors derive from a man aged 60 to 69 with colorectal cancer. CDR3s include the opening cysteine and the closing phenylalanine or tryptophan. D genes are given only for firm matches.

j_gene | v_gene | d_gene | CDR3aa
TRBJ1-3 | TRBV14 | . | CASSQDLRPSGNTIYF
TRBJ1-2 | TRBV29-1 | . | CSVDKIYGYTF
TRBJ1-2 | TRBV19 | . | CASSRDMSNYGYTF
TRBJ2-1 | TRBV7-9 | TRBD2 | CASSSLAGGTYNEQFF
TRBJ1-5 | TRBV4-1 | . | CASSQERDQPQHF
TRBJ2-3 | TRBV4-2 | . | CASSQERAPDTQYF
TRBJ1-6 | TRBV27 | . | CASSSPTGTKNSPLHF
TRBJ1-6 | TRBV5-4 | . | CASSLGGSSENSPLHF
TRBJ2-5 | TRBV29-1 | TRBD1 | CSALTGGETQYF
TRBJ2-7 | TRBV28 | TRBD1 | CASSERSWDRGSYEQYF
TRBJ1-2 | TRBV6-5 | TRBD1 | CASIGTVYGYTF
TRBJ2-1 | TRBV5-6 | TRBD2 | CASSLERGGRDEQFF
TRBJ2-5 | TRBV9 | TRBD2 | CASSVDGLAGGLQETQYF
TRBJ2-5 | TRBV18 | TRBD1 | CASSRQGGSQETQYF
TRBJ2-3 | TRBV7-3 | TRBD2 | CASSRLAGREDTQYF
TRBJ2-1 | TRBV4-3 | . | CASSQLYLYNEQFF
TRBJ1-2 | TRBV7-6 | TRBD1 | CASSPHRDRDYGYTF
TRBJ2-5 | TRBV7-6 | TRBD2 | CASQSLRGGAQETQYF
TRBJ2-3 | TRBV18 | TRBD2 | CASSPLAGGLADTQYF
TRBJ2-1 | TRBV9 | . | CASSATGGREQFF
TRBJ2-1 | TRBV5-4 | TRBD2 | CASSPGTSGGAGEQFF
TRBJ2-3 | TRBV27 | . | CASSFLGRGTNF
TRBJ2-1 | TRBV7-2 | . | CASSFRSLVQFF
TRBJ1-1 | TRBV30 | . | CAWSRVDMNTEAFF
TRBJ2-2 | TRBV6-2/TRBV6-3 | TRBD1 | CASSYPRLRDRRTGELFF
TRBJ2-3 | TRBV6-5 | TRBD2 | CASASGGLDTQYF
TRBJ1-2 | TRBV5-6 | . | CASSLVAAGTYGYTF
TRBJ1-1 | TRBV15 | . | CATSRGYTEAFF
TRBJ1-1 | TRBV5-1 | . | CASRFTGNTEAFF
TRBJ1-4 | TRBV5-1 | . | CASSLSLPDEKLFF
TRBJ2-5 | TRBV5-1 | . | CASSLLGDPSGETQYF
TRBJ2-7 | TRBV6-5 | . | CATQGQDKQYF
TRBJ2-5 | TRBV24-1 | . | CATSSLATGQETQYF
TRBJ2-7 | TRBV2 | . | CASSEFASLLTNYEQYF
TRBJ1-5 | TRBV4-2 | . | CASSPSDRLGSNQPQHF
TRBJ1-2 | TRBV28 | . | CASSLYKIYGYTF
TRBJ2-3 | TRBV28 | . | CASSLVLDTQYF
TRBJ1-2 | TRBV7-2 | TRBD1 | CASSMRQGAYGYTF
TRBJ2-5 | TRBV4-3 | . | CASSQGHGETQYF
TRBJ2-7 | TRBV6-1 | . | CASSETTYEQYF
TRBJ2-3 | TRBV7-2 | . | CASSLRGRGADTQYF
TRBJ2-7 | TRBV14 | . | CASSQYSYEQYF
TRBJ2-3 | TRBV6-6 | . | CASSYSTAGTQYF
TRBJ1-1 | TRBV28 | TRBD1 | CASSLILQGFEDTEAFF
TRBJ2-1 | TRBV29-1 | TRBD1 | CSVVIGTGGRYNEQFF
TRBJ1-2 | TRBV5-5 | . | CASLPGGATNYGYTF
TRBJ2-1 | TRBV7-8 | . | CASSLWVFNEQFF
TRBJ1-3 | TRBV29-1 | . | CSVVIGNTIYF
TRBJ2-7 | TRBV6-1 | . | CASSERVGREQYF
TRBJ2-7 | TRBV7-3 | . | CASSLGAGLSSEQYF
TRBJ2-6 | TRBV19 | TRBD2 | CASSIPSGGLVGANVLTF
TRBJ2-2 | TRBV5-6 | . | CASRGLTNTGELFF
TRBJ1-1 | TRBV5-4 | TRBD1 | CASSLQGATEAFF
TRBJ2-7 | TRBV5-6 | . | CASSQGDESPYEQYF